The TCR beta chain described here comes from a study of blood T cell repertoires in COVID-19. V lost 4 bases to trimming and J lost 4 bases, with 14 bases between them. The V gene's germline CDR1 is SGHRS and CDR2 YFSETQ. The CDR3 extends over 15 amino acids. The data were produced by immunoSEQ multiplex PCR, yet TCRdb's version contains in-frame clones alone and is incomplete. Of tens of thousands of clones in the sample, roughly 90% were seen once. This clone appeared a few times. Material: peripheral blood. The TCR was taken from a male donor with acute or convalescent COVID-19. The genes are TRBV5-1 and TRBJ2-2; weak D call: TRBD2 (6 bases). CDR3 DNA: TGCGCCAGCAGCCCGTCGGGGGAAGTCACCGGGGAGCTGTTTTTT. Amino acids: CASSPSGEVTGELFF.